This T cell receptor (beta chain) was captured in a study of T cell repertoires in cytomegalovirus infection. Study summary: Newly reported HLA-C-restricted and thoroughly characterized HLA-B-restricted CMV epitopes were employed. Indications of both CMV infection and matching HLA type were provided by public TCR beta signatures.

TCRdb reanalysed the reads using MiXCR and keeps one entry per CDR3 protein. The sample shows about 920,000 distinct CDR3 sequences, around 32% of them seen only once. Study findings and constraints: Carriers of CMV plus the relevant HLA were identified by cumulative public TCR beta family frequency. The response measured ex vivo was dominated by TCR beta clonotypes (HLA-C-restricted and CMV-specific).

The V gene lost 1 base and the J gene lost 5 bases, with 12 bases spanning the gap. Germline lookup yields CDR1 LGHNA and CDR2 YNFKEQ. The CDR3 runs 14 residues. This clonotype was recorded only once. The antigen is undetermined. The chain carries TRBV4-2 and TRBJ2-7; TRBD2 is a possible D gene (5 bases). The clonotype was recovered from a human donor in good health (CMV status not recorded). Some clones in this sample may be carry-over from other donors' samples. This material consisted of cultured CD8+ T cells from PBMCs, taken from culture after CMV antigen stimulation. CDR3 region: CASSQGHSSDEQYF. CDR3 bases: TGTGCCAGCAGCCAAGGACACAGTAGCGACGAGCAGTACTTC.